The entry below gives a single TCR beta chain sequence along with its context. Its antigen is unidentified. These data originate in a study of T cell responses to AZD1222 COVID-19 vaccine. Trimming cost V 2 bases and J 4 bases, with 14 bases left between them. Germline CDR1 MNHEY, CDR2 SVGAGI. The CDR3 runs 15 residues. Measured with immunoSEQ multiplex PCR; TCRdb has only the in-frame clones, and not every one. Among roughly 110,000 clones listed, about nine tenths were seen once. Findings and limits, study-wide: Within unmutated variant regions lay the reported targets of nearly half of spike-specific TCRs. When two AZD1222 doses had been given, Spike-specific TCR breadth and depth rose. Only five or six people who got AZD1222 tested seropositive at baseline.

The chain combines TRBV6-5 with TRBJ1-1; possibly TRBD1 for D (5 bases). Specimen: peripheral blood, collected 28 days after the second AZD1222 dose. The receptor was isolated from an adult who received the AZD1222 COVID-19 vaccine. The CDR3 bases are TGTGCCAGCAGTTACGATAGGGGAAAGATCACTGAAGCTTTCTTT. Protein sequence: CASSYDRGKITEAFF.